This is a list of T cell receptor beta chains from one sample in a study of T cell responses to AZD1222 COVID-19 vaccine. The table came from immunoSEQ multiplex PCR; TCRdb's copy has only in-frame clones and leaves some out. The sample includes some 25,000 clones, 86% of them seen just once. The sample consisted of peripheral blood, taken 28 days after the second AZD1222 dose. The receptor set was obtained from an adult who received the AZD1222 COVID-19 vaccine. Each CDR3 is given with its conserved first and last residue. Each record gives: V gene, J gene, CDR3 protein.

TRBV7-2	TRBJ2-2	CASSLWTENTGELFF
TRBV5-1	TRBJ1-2	CASRLTLSEGYTF
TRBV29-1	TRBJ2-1	CSVEGLPRYWDEQFF
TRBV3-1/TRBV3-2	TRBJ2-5	CASSLRTGQETQYF
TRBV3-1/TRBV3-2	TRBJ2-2	CASSQGPGELFF
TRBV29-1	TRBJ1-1	CSVGRQGGSRAFF
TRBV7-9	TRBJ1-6	CASSSMLGNSPLHF
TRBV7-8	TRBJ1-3	CASSLGFSGNTIYF
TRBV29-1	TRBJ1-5	CSVVQQINQPQHF
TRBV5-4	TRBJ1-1	CASSSLTGARTEAFF
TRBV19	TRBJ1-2	CASSTTGTGKMGGYTF
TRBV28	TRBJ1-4	CASSFPGSNEKLFF
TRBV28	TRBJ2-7	CASARDRAYEQYF
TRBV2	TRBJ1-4	CASNPDQGGEKLFF
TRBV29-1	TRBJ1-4	CSVGDEKLFF
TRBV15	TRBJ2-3	CATSSDMGGTDTQYF
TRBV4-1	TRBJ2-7	CASSQTGSYEQYF
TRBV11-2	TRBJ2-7	CASSLAPGTSTYEQYF
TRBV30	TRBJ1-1	CAWTRVPTGSTEAFF
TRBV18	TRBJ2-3	CASSPFGRSSERRDTQYF
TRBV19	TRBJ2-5	CASSIPAETQYF
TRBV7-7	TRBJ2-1	CASSLFETSYNEQFF
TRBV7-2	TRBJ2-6	CASGPEVSGANVLTF
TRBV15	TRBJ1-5	CATSSRPDRDQPQHF
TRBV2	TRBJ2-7	CASSRDRPYEQYF
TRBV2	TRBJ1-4	CASRRGVGEKLFF
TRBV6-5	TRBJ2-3	CASRGTGADTQYF
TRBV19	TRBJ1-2	CASSIAGTAFGYTF